Listed here are 26 T cell receptor beta chains from one sample, sequenced in a study of STAT5B mutations in CD4+ large granular lymphocyte leukemia. The assay was immunoSEQ multiplex PCR, and TCRdb's table has in-frame clones only and misses some. The sample consists of approximately 25,000 clones, 60% to 80% of them appearing once. Sample: CD4+ T cells from blood buffy coats. The receptors were sampled from a human donor in good health.

The chain employs TRBV7-8 and TRBJ2-3; tentatively, D is TRBD1 (6 bases). Trimming stripped 5 bases from V and 4 bases from J, with 13 bases between. The germline V gene encodes CDR1 SGHVS and CDR2 FQNEAQ. The CDR3 runs to 14 residues. CDR3 residues: CASSRQGFPDTQYF. For the CDR3, the DNA is TGTGCCAGCAGCCGCCAGGGGTTCCCAGATACGCAGTATTTT.

This rearrangement joins TRBV19 to TRBJ2-1; 8 positions agree with TRBD2. Germline-derived CDR1 and CDR2 are LNHDA and SQIVND (reference sequence). The CDR3 is made up of 16 amino acids. V gave up 5 bases and J gave up 2 bases; unmatched junction bases: 8. DNA of the CDR3: TGTGCCAGTAGTCCTCAACCGGGACTAGCCTACAATGAGCAGTTCTTC. Its protein product is CASSPQPGLAYNEQFF.

This clone was detected only a few times. The rearrangement joins TRBV5-4 to TRBJ2-7, with TRBD1 matching over 8 bases. Germline lookup yields CDR1 SGHNT and CDR2 YYREEE (reference sequence). J lost 6 bases, V lost 6 bases, and 8 bases had no gene match. CDR3 length: 13 residues. CDR3 sequence reads: CASKTGEDSEQYF. CDR3 nucleotide sequence: TGTGCCAGCAAGACAGGGGAGGACTCCGAGCAGTACTTC.

Only a few counts were recorded for this clone. This sequence joins TRBV6-1 and TRBJ2-3, with D possibly TRBD2 on 6 matching bases. The V gene lost 7 bases and the J gene lost 2 bases, with 13 bases spanning the gap. The CDR3 covers 14 residues. Germline CDR1 is MNHNS and CDR2 is SASEGT. CDR3 in amino acids: CASNRRDSTDTQYF. The CDR3 nucleotides are TGTGCCAGCAATAGAAGGGACTCCACAGATACGCAGTATTTT.

In this sample, this clone is medium-sized. The chain has TRBV6-6 and TRBJ2-7, with a weak D call TRBD2 (6 bases). The CDR3 is made up of 13 amino acids. The V gene's germline CDR1 is MNHNY and CDR2 SVGAGI (reference sequence). Trimming pared 2 bases from V and 7 bases from J, leaving 12 bases between. Here the CDR3 reads CASSYGTQREQYV. CDR3 DNA: TGTGCCAGCAGTTACGGGACTCAGAGAGAGCAGTACGTC.

This sequence joins TRBV5-4 and TRBJ1-2, with 10 nucleotides matching TRBD1. This CDR3 region has 17 residues. J gave up 0 bases and V 4 bases, and 9 bases lay outside the gene matches. Germline CDR1 reads SGHNT; CDR2 reads YYREEE (reference sequence). CDR3 residues: CASSPGTGAGTNYGYTF. Here the CDR3 DNA reads TGTGCCAGCAGCCCGGGGACAGGGGCTGGCACTAACTATGGCTACACCTTC.

The chain recombines TRBV6-6 with TRBJ2-3; D may be TRBD1 (7 bases). Germline CDR1 is MNHNY and CDR2 is SVGAGI (reference sequence). V lost 1 base, J lost 4 bases, and 15 bases lay in between. The CDR3 loop spans 16 amino acids. The CDR3 sequence: CASSYFGGTVPDTQYF. CDR3 nucleotide sequence: TGTGCCAGCAGTTACTTTGGGGGGACAGTACCAGATACGCAGTATTTT.

This clone was detected once. The chain couples TRBV28 to TRBJ2-2, with a tentative D call TRBD1 (6 bases). Germline V lookup: CDR1 MDHEN, CDR2 SYDVKM. V shed 0 bases and J shed 6 bases, with 14 bases lying between them. The CDR3 has 16 amino acids. The CDR3 here is CASSLWVGTPSGELFF. In DNA, the CDR3 is TGTGCCAGCAGTTTATGGGTCGGGACACCCTCCGGGGAGCTGTTTTTT.

This clone was recorded only once. The V gene is TRBV15, the J gene TRBJ2-7, with TRBD1 identical over 9 bases. The CDR3 consists of 13 residues. Germline assignment: CDR1 LNHNV and CDR2 YYDKDF (reference sequence). Trimming cost V 6 bases and J 6 bases; bases outside gene matches: 6. This chain's CDR3 is CATRATGGFEQYV. CDR3 nucleotides: TGTGCCACCAGAGCGACAGGGGGTTTCGAGCAGTACGTC.

This chain uses TRBV19 with TRBJ2-3, with 8 bases that match TRBD2. With 7 bases clipped from V and 3 bases from J, the junction kept 12 bases outside the gene matches. Germline assignment: CDR1 LNHDA and CDR2 SQIVND (reference sequence). There are 16 residues in the CDR3. The CDR3 sequence: CASKKGGTRTTDTQYF. The CDR3 DNA reads as TGTGCCAGTAAAAAAGGGGGGACTAGAACTACAGATACGCAGTATTTT.

This clone was observed once. This chain's CDR3 is CASSPSTGANVLTF. CDR3 DNA sequence: TGCGCCAGCAGCCCTTCGACGGGGGCCAACGTCCTGACTTTC. V is TRBV4-1 and J is TRBJ2-6; D is uncertain. V was pared by 4 bases and J by 4 bases, with 8 bases between. The germline V gene has CDR1 MGHRA and CDR2 YSYEKL. The CDR3 is made up of 14 amino acids.

The V and J genes are TRBV15 and TRBJ1-4, with TRBD1 matching over 12 bases. The CDR3 runs 18 residues. Germline assignment: CDR1 LNHNV and CDR2 YYDKDF (reference sequence). With 5 bases clipped from V and 0 bases from J, the junction kept 7 bases outside the gene matches. The CDR3 is CATSGDRGLYSTNEKLFF. In DNA, the CDR3 is TGTGCCACCAGCGGGGACAGGGGGCTCTACTCAACTAATGAAAAACTGTTTTTT.

The rearrangement links TRBV5-6 to TRBJ2-5; 10 bases map to TRBD2. Unmatched junction bases numbered 9, after V lost 2 bases and J lost 5 bases. The CDR3 totals 16 residues. The germline gives CDR1 SGHDT, CDR2 YYEEEE. DNA for the CDR3: TGTGCCAGCAGCTTAGTTGGCCTAGCGGGGGAGGAGACCCAGTACTTC. Encoded protein: CASSLVGLAGEETQYF.

The chain recombines TRBV7-2 with TRBJ1-2; TRBD1 agrees at 7 bases. Trimming at V came to 5 bases and at J to 5 bases, leaving 8 bases not matched to a gene. This CDR3 is built from 14 residues. The germline V gene has CDR1 SGHTA and CDR2 FQGNSA. CDR3 sequence: CASSPERGPYGYTF. The CDR3 DNA is TGTGCCAGCAGCCCTGAAAGGGGGCCTTATGGCTACACCTTC.

The chain links TRBV10-3 to TRBJ1-1; D is possibly TRBD1 (5 bases). V was trimmed by 2 bases and J by 0 bases, leaving 7 bases between them. The germline V gene has CDR1 ENHRY and CDR2 SYGVKD. This CDR3 is 14 amino acids long. The CDR3 is CAISEGALNTEAFF. The CDR3 DNA follows: TGTGCCATCAGTGAGGGGGCCCTGAACACTGAAGCTTTCTTT.

The CDR3 here is CASRLRPTGPSTDTQYF. CDR3 DNA sequence: TGCGCCAGCAGATTACGGCCAACAGGGCCGAGCACAGATACGCAGTATTTT. The rearrangement links TRBV5-1 to TRBJ2-3; D is perhaps TRBD1 (6 bases). V gave up 5 bases and J gave up 0 bases, with 19 bases separating them. This CDR3 is 17 amino acids long. CDR1 SGHRS and CDR2 YFSETQ come from the germline V gene.

The chain joins TRBV5-1 to TRBJ2-3; the D gene is possibly TRBD2 (6 bases). Trimming shortened V by 6 bases and J by 5 bases, and 16 bases separated the two germline ends. The CDR3 loop spans 14 amino acids. Germline CDR1 reads SGHRS; CDR2 reads YFSETQ. Here the CDR3 reads CASTQGLGGDTQYF. The CDR3 bases are TGCGCCAGCACCCAGGGCTTGGGAGGAGATACGCAGTATTTT. The full variable domain, with the rest looked up from reference TRBV5-1 and TRBJ2-3, is KAGVTQTPRYLIKTRGQQVTLSCSPISGHRSVSWYQQTPGQGLQFLFEYFSETQRNKGNFPGRFSGRQFSNSRSEMNVSTLELGDSALYLCASTQGLGGDTQYFGPGTRLTVL.

This clone was seen once. The chain joins TRBV5-1 to TRBJ2-3; 7 nucleotides align to TRBD1. V was pared by 0 bases and J by 0 bases, with 1 base of the junction left unmatched. The CDR3 runs to 15 residues. Germline CDR1 SGHRS, CDR2 YFSETQ. The CDR3 loop reads CASSLEGASTDTQYF. The CDR3 bases are TGCGCCAGCAGCTTGGAGGGGGCGAGCACAGATACGCAGTATTTT.

V is TRBV7-8 and J is TRBJ2-3, with 8 bases lining up with TRBD1. V lost 7 bases to trimming and J lost 2 bases; unmatched junction nucleotides: 8. This CDR3 contains 15 residues. The germline CDR1 and CDR2 sequences are SGHVS and FQNEAQ. The CDR3 DNA reads as TGTGCCAGCACTCTGAACAGGGGGTTCACAGATACGCAGTATTTT. Amino acids: CASTLNRGFTDTQYF.

The chain carries TRBV30 and TRBJ2-7; TRBD2 might be the D (5 bases). Trimming removed 3 bases from V and 3 bases from J, with 18 bases in between. Per germline, CDR1 GTSNPN and CDR2 SVGIG (reference sequence). This CDR3 is 15 amino acids long. CDR3 nucleotides: TGTGCCTGGAGGACCCGGCGGGCCGAGGGCTACGAGCAGTACTTC. Encoded protein: CAWRTRRAEGYEQYF.

The rearrangement links TRBV30 to TRBJ1-2, with D possibly matching TRBD1 (6 bases). CDR3 size: 14 residues. CDR1 and CDR2 from the germline V gene are GTSNPN and SVGIG (reference sequence). V was cut by 3 bases and J by 0 bases, with 11 bases left in between. CDR3 nucleotide sequence: TGTGCCTGGAGATCACCAGGGGCTAACTATGGCTACACCTTC. It yields the protein CAWRSPGANYGYTF.

The CDR3 loop is CASSVEGGRSTEAFF. The CDR3 DNA reads TGTGCCAGCAGCGTAGAGGGGGGAAGGAGCACTGAAGCTTTCTTT. V and J are TRBV9 and TRBJ1-1, with D maybe TRBD1 (6 bases). Germline V lookup: CDR1 SGDLS, CDR2 YYNGEE. The CDR3 runs 15 residues. The V end lost 0 bases, the J end lost 4 bases, and 13 bases lay between the germline ends.

The J gene is TRBJ2-2, the V gene TRBV7-8; D possibly corresponds to TRBD1 (6 bases). CDR1 SGHVS and CDR2 FQNEAQ come from the germline V gene. Trimming shortened V by 1 base and J by 2 bases, and 11 bases separated the two germline ends. This CDR3 has 16 residues. CDR3 sequence: CASSLGVGGNTGELFF. CDR3 DNA: TGTGCCAGCAGCTTAGGGGTAGGGGGAAACACCGGGGAGCTGTTTTTT.

The rearrangement uses TRBV5-5 and TRBJ2-2; D not certain. The CDR3 contains 13 residues. Trimming cost V 2 bases and J 6 bases, with 8 bases left between them. The germline V gene has CDR1 SGHKS and CDR2 YYEKEE (reference sequence). The DNA for the CDR3 is TGTGCCAGCAGCTTTGCAGCCGCCGGGGAGCTGTTTTTT. Translation gives CASSFAAAGELFF.

This chain uses TRBV7-2 with TRBJ2-2; D is ambiguous. The CDR3 sequence is 14 residues long. V lost 6 bases and J 0 bases, leaving 8 bases between the germline ends. The germline gives CDR1 SGHTA, CDR2 FQGNSA. As DNA, the CDR3 is TGTGCCAGCAGGTGGGATGCGAACACCGGGGAGCTGTTTTTT. Its protein product is CASRWDANTGELFF.

This sequence joins TRBV30 and TRBJ1-2, with D maybe TRBD1 (6 bases). Per germline, CDR1 GTSNPN and CDR2 SVGIG (reference sequence). The CDR3 is 13 residues long. V was trimmed by 5 bases and J by 4 bases, leaving 14 bases between them. DNA of the CDR3: TGTGCCTGGTCGCAGGGGCGGTTCTATGGCTACACCTTC. Its protein is CAWSQGRFYGYTF.